One and the same sample provided the 31 T cell receptor beta chains below, sequenced in a study of T cell repertoires in cytomegalovirus infection. TCRdb called the reads again in MiXCR, with one record for every CDR3 protein. The sample shows 310,000 or so distinct CDR3 sequences, roughly a tenth of them seen only once. Sequenced: PBMCs. These receptors originate from a human donor in good health (CMV status not recorded). Some clones in this sample may be carry-over from other donors' samples.

In its sample, this clonotype was seen many times. The chain employs TRBV2 and TRBJ2-2; unclear D gene. The CDR3 runs to 12 residues. Germline CDR1 is SNHLY and CDR2 is FYNNEI. Trimming pared 7 bases from V and 6 bases from J, leaving 9 bases between. CDR3 nucleotide sequence: TGTGCCAGCAAGCTGACGTCCGGGGAGCTGTTTTTT. Translation gives CASKLTSGELFF.

V is TRBV29-1 and J is TRBJ2-4, with D tentatively TRBD1 or TRBD2 (5 bases each). V gave up 3 bases and J gave up 3 bases, with 21 bases separating them. CDR3 length: 17 amino acids. Germline CDR1 SQVTM, CDR2 ANQGSEA. CDR3 sequence reads: CSVEGDRSSPNKNIQYF. The CDR3, as DNA: TGCAGCGTTGAGGGGGATAGGAGTAGCCCGAACAAAAACATTCAGTACTTC.

The sample holds many counts of this clonotype. A junction end diverges from the germline sequence, so it may reflect a read error. The V gene is TRBV7-7, the J gene TRBJ2-7, with unresolved D. The V gene's germline CDR1 is SSHAT and CDR2 FNYEAQ (reference sequence). The CDR3 loop spans 13 amino acids. CDR3 loop: CASSLLSGSEQYF. The CDR3 nucleotides read TGTGCTAGCAGCTTACTCTCCGGGTCCGAGCAGTACTTC.

This clonotype was detected ten times or more. The chain employs TRBV7-2 and TRBJ2-7; 8 nucleotides align to TRBD1. The CDR3 has 15 residues. V trimming: 5 bases; J trimming: 0 bases; junction bases outside the gene matches: 6. Per germline, CDR1 SGHTA and CDR2 FQGNSA. CDR3: CASSLGQGFSYEQYV. CDR3 sequence (DNA): TGTGCCAGCAGCCTTGGACAGGGTTTCTCCTACGAGCAGTACGTC.

In its sample, this clonotype was seen many times. J is TRBJ2-2 and V is TRBV12-3 or TRBV12-4; D unresolved. The length of the CDR3 is 13 residues. Trimming stripped 6 bases from V and 1 base from J, with 6 bases between. The chain's CDR3 is CASSPGNTGELFF. DNA for the CDR3: TGTGCCAGCAGCCCTGGGAACACCGGGGAGCTGTTTTTT.

This clonotype was seen many times. The chain employs TRBV7-9 and TRBJ1-1; maybe TRBD1 (5 bases). CDR3 length: 14 residues. Germline V gene data show CDR1 as SEHNR and CDR2 as FQNEAQ (reference sequence). V lost 1 base, J lost 8 bases, and 14 bases lay in between. The CDR3 reads CASSLEGLRPEAFF. CDR3 coding DNA: TGTGCCAGCAGCTTAGAGGGGCTGCGACCCGAAGCTTTCTTT.

This clonotype was seen repeatedly, ten times or more. V gene TRBV7-2 combines with J gene TRBJ1-1; D is ambiguous. Trimming pared 2 bases from V and 3 bases from J, leaving 13 bases between. The CDR3 spans 15 residues. Germline CDR1 is SGHTA and CDR2 is FQGNSA. Here the CDR3 reads CASSLFPRLDTEAFF. The DNA for the CDR3 is TGTGCCAGCAGCTTATTCCCCCGTCTCGACACTGAAGCTTTCTTT.

The sample holds many counts of this clonotype. This chain uses TRBV7-2 with TRBJ2-5; TRBD2 aligns across 9 bases. Trimming cost V 3 bases and J 4 bases; bases outside gene matches: 3. CDR1 SGHTA and CDR2 FQGNSA come from the germline V gene. This CDR3 is 14 amino acids long. CDR3 loop: CASSFSGGLETQYF. The CDR3 DNA reads TGTGCCAGCAGCTTTAGCGGGGGCCTAGAGACCCAGTACTTC.

In this sample, this clonotype turned up many times. This chain uses TRBV7-9 with TRBJ1-5; 8 nucleotides align to TRBD1. Trimming at V came to 1 base and at J to 0 bases, leaving 2 bases not matched to a gene. This CDR3 comprises 16 residues. The germline V gene has CDR1 SEHNR and CDR2 FQNEAQ (reference sequence). The CDR3 loop is CASSLGDRPSNQPQHF. The DNA for the CDR3 is TGTGCCAGCAGCTTAGGGGACAGGCCTAGCAATCAGCCCCAGCATTTT.

This clonotype was seen at least ten times. The V and J genes are TRBV7-9 and TRBJ1-1; D is undetermined. Germline values: CDR1 SEHNR, CDR2 FQNEAQ (reference sequence). The CDR3 has 15 residues. V was cut by 4 bases and J by 1 base, with 13 bases left in between. The CDR3 coding sequence is TGTGCCAGCAGCTCCCCGCGGGTGAAGAACACTGAAGCTTTCTTT. As protein: CASSSPRVKNTEAFF.

This clonotype came up many times. The chain uses TRBV15 and TRBJ2-5, with 7 bases matching TRBD2. Germline-derived CDR1 and CDR2 are LNHNV and YYDKDF (reference sequence). V dropped 6 bases and J dropped 7; count of bases not matched to a gene: 14. CDR3 size: 15 residues. This CDR3 is CATSNRDYPLRTQYF. In DNA form, the CDR3 reads TGTGCCACCAGTAACCGGGACTATCCCCTGCGGACCCAGTACTTC.

This clonotype was counted at least ten times. The rearrangement joins TRBV29-1 to TRBJ1-4, with 9 bases matching TRBD1. With V trimmed by 7 bases and J by 8 bases, 11 bases remained unmatched. CDR3 size: 14 residues. The germline gives CDR1 SQVTM, CDR2 ANQGSEA. The CDR3 spells CSAERGTGREKLFF. The CDR3 DNA follows: TGCAGCGCCGAAAGGGGGACAGGGAGGGAAAAACTGTTTTTT.

The rearrangement links TRBV12-3 or TRBV12-4 to TRBJ2-7; D is unclear. This CDR3 has 11 residues. The V end lost 3 bases, the J end lost 5 bases, and 5 bases lay between the germline ends. In DNA form, the CDR3 reads TGTGCCAGCAGTTTTGACCACGAGCAGTACGTC. Amino acid sequence: CASSFDHEQYV.

This clonotype was recorded many times. This chain uses TRBV7-2 with TRBJ2-3; D tentatively fits TRBD1 or TRBD2 (5 bases each). The V and J ends lost 8 bases and 5 bases respectively, with 20 bases between them. This CDR3 has 15 amino acids. The germline CDR1 and CDR2 sequences are SGHTA and FQGNSA. Here the CDR3 DNA reads TGTGCCAGCGCTCCCCGGAACGGGGCGGGAGATACGCAGTATTTT. Protein product: CASAPRNGAGDTQYF.

In its sample, this clonotype was seen many times. The chain is built from TRBV7-6 and TRBJ2-7; D ambiguous. The CDR3 length is 14 residues. Deletions cut 0 bases from V and 1 base from J, with 7 bases between. Germline V gene sequence: CDR1 SGHVS, CDR2 FNYEAQ. The CDR3 DNA follows: TGTGCCAGCAGCTTAGCGGCCCAATCCTACGAGCAGTACGTC. Its protein is CASSLAAQSYEQYV.

This clonotype was counted ten times or more. The CDR3 region has the DNA TGTGCCAGCAGTTCGAGAGGAACGGGAGGAGAGACCCAGTACTTC. Protein product: CASSSRGTGGETQYF. The chain carries TRBV6-1 and TRBJ2-5; 7 nucleotides agree with TRBD2. This CDR3 contains 15 residues. Germline V gene sequence: CDR1 MNHNS, CDR2 SASEGT. With 5 bases clipped from V and 4 bases from J, the junction kept 10 bases outside the gene matches.

This clonotype was detected ten times or more. The chain couples TRBV7-9 to TRBJ1-1; 7 bases map to TRBD1. This CDR3 is built from 12 residues. The junction had 2 bases not matched to a gene; V was cut back by 4 bases and J by 6 bases. The germline V gene encodes CDR1 SEHNR and CDR2 FQNEAQ (reference sequence). The CDR3 protein is CASSWGQPEAFF. The CDR3 DNA is TGTGCCAGCAGCTGGGGACAGCCTGAAGCTTTCTTT.

A few counts support this clonotype. The chain is built from TRBV7-9 and TRBJ1-2; weak D call: TRBD1 (5 bases). Trimming cost V 3 bases and J 6 bases, with 14 bases left between them. From germline, CDR1 is SEHNR and CDR2 FQNEAQ (reference sequence). This CDR3 region has 14 residues. CDR3 in amino acids: CASSFAGGANGYTF. DNA of the CDR3: TGTGCCAGCAGCTTCGCCGGAGGGGCAAATGGCTACACCTTC.

This clonotype was counted at least ten times. V is TRBV20-1 and J is TRBJ2-5; 12 nucleotides align to TRBD2. After removal of 6 bases from V and 2 bases from J, the junction contained 7 bases not matched to a gene. Germline CDR1 DFQATT, CDR2 SNEGSKA (reference sequence). The CDR3 contains 15 residues. The CDR3 here is CSATLAGGIQETQYF. CDR3 DNA: TGCAGTGCCACACTAGCGGGGGGCATACAAGAGACCCAGTACTTC.

This clonotype has a count of ten or more. CDR3 protein: CASSSPGQMTDTQYF. The CDR3 DNA follows: TGTGCCAGCAGTTCCCCGGGACAGATGACAGATACGCAGTATTTT. The gene calls are TRBV28 and TRBJ2-3, with 7 bases identical to TRBD1. Unmatched junction bases numbered 7, after V lost 4 bases and J lost 3 bases. The CDR3 has 15 amino acids. The V gene's germline CDR1 is MDHEN and CDR2 SYDVKM.

There are many counts of this clonotype. In DNA, the CDR3 is TGCAGTGCTAGTGGCAGGGACGCCTCCTACGAGCAGTACGTC. Protein: CSASGRDASYEQYV. The genes are TRBV20-1 and TRBJ2-7; D may correspond to TRBD1 or TRBD2 (5 bases each). Germline values: CDR1 DFQATT, CDR2 SNEGSKA (reference sequence). This CDR3 has 14 residues. V lost 3 bases and J 0 bases, leaving 12 bases between the germline ends.

Ten or more counts support this clonotype. The chain recombines TRBV4-3 with TRBJ2-5, with TRBD2 identical over 13 bases. There are 16 residues in the CDR3. V lost 0 bases to trimming and J lost 5 bases; unmatched junction nucleotides: 3. From germline, CDR1 is LGHNA and CDR2 YSLEER. CDR3 in DNA: TGCGCCAGCAGCCAAGAACTAGCGGGGGGGCCGGAGACCCAGTACTTC. It translates to CASSQELAGGPETQYF.

Many counts were recorded for this clonotype. The gene calls are TRBV7-9 and TRBJ2-3; 7 bases are shared with TRBD2. Germline V gene lookup returns CDR1 SEHNR and CDR2 FQNEAQ (reference sequence). V trimming: 8 bases; J trimming: 4 bases; junction bases outside the gene matches: 3. CDR3 size: 12 residues. CDR3 in DNA: TGTGCCAGCGGACTAGGGGCAGATACGCAGTATTTT. Amino acids: CASGLGADTQYF.

This clonotype was recorded at least ten times. The chain uses TRBV29-1 and TRBJ1-1, with a possible D match to TRBD1 (6 bases). Germline values: CDR1 SQVTM, CDR2 ANQGSEA. The CDR3 loop spans 14 amino acids. Trimming stripped 6 bases from V and 2 bases from J, with 16 bases between. CDR3 sequence (DNA): TGCAGCGTCGGTTTCAGGGGTGTTAACACTGAAGCTTTCTTT. Protein sequence: CSVGFRGVNTEAFF.

The rearrangement uses TRBV28 and TRBJ2-5; a possible D gene is TRBD1 (8 bases). The germline CDR1 and CDR2 sequences are MDHEN and SYDVKM. The germline V and J ends were trimmed by 10 bases and 5 bases, with 20 bases remaining between them. This CDR3 spans 14 amino acids. Here the CDR3 reads CATLQGGGGETQYF. The CDR3 DNA reads TGTGCCACGCTACAGGGGGGGGGCGGGGAGACCCAGTACTTC.

There are many counts of this clonotype. The chain's CDR3 is CSVDPRDRDNEQFF. CDR3 DNA sequence: TGCAGCGTTGATCCCCGGGACAGGGATAATGAGCAGTTCTTC. This rearrangement joins TRBV29-1 to TRBJ2-1; TRBD1 aligns across 9 bases. The length of the CDR3 is 14 residues. Per the germline V gene, CDR1 is SQVTM and CDR2 is ANQGSEA. Unmatched junction bases numbered 7, after V lost 3 bases and J lost 7 bases.

A single count supports this clonotype. A single base separates this from a much larger clone, so it may be a read error. This sequence joins TRBV12-3 or TRBV12-4 and TRBJ2-6, with D possibly TRBD1 on 6 matching bases. This CDR3 has 14 amino acids. The CDR3 reads CATSGASGADVLTF. Written as DNA, the CDR3 is TGTGCCACCTCAGGGGCCTCTGGGGCCGACGTCCTGACTTTC.

This clonotype was counted a few times. The J gene is TRBJ2-3, the V gene TRBV6-6, with TRBD2 matching over 13 bases. This CDR3 is 19 amino acids long. Trimming cost V 5 bases and J 2 bases; bases outside gene matches: 13. CDR1 and CDR2 (germline): MNHNY, SVGAGI (reference sequence). CDR3: CASSPQTGLAGTITDTQYF. Here the CDR3 DNA reads TGTGCCAGCAGTCCCCAAACGGGACTAGCGGGGACGATCACAGATACGCAGTATTTT.

Ten or more counts support this clonotype. The gene calls are TRBV7-9 and TRBJ2-1, with TRBD2 matching 7 bases. Trimming cost V 3 bases and J 2 bases; bases outside gene matches: 1. The CDR3 extends over 14 amino acids. Germline CDR1 is SEHNR and CDR2 is FQNEAQ (reference sequence). The CDR3: CASSLLAAYNEQFF. DNA of the CDR3: TGTGCCAGCAGCTTGCTAGCGGCCTACAATGAGCAGTTCTTC. The whole variable domain, remainder taken from reference TRBV7-9 and TRBJ2-1, is DTGVSQNPRHKITKRGQNVTFRCDPISEHNRLYWYRQTLGQGPEFLTYFQNEAQLEKSRLLSDRFSAERPKGSFSTLEIQRTEQGDSAMYLCASSLLAAYNEQFFGPGTRLTVL.

This clonotype has just a few counts. This chain links TRBV14 with TRBJ2-3; D gene ambiguous. The CDR3 has 13 amino acids. Germline V CDR1 and CDR2: SGHDN, FVKESK. V lost 5 bases to trimming and J lost 6 bases, with 12 bases between them. The CDR3 sequence: CASSSGPRDTQYF. CDR3 coding DNA: TGTGCCAGCAGCTCCGGGCCCAGGGATACGCAGTATTTT.

At least ten counts were recorded for this clonotype. J is TRBJ2-3 and V is TRBV14; D may be TRBD2 (6 bases). The CDR3 is 16 residues long. Germline CDR1 is SGHDN and CDR2 is FVKESK. The V gene lost 0 bases and the J gene lost 7 bases, with 17 bases spanning the gap. CDR3 bases: TGTGCCAGCAGCCAAGATGCGGGAACAGGATGGAATACGCAGTATTTT. This encodes CASSQDAGTGWNTQYF. The whole variable domain, remainder taken from reference TRBV14 and TRBJ2-3, is EAGVTQFPSHSVIEKGQTVTLRCDPISGHDNLYWYRRVMGKEIKFLLHFVKESKQDESGMPNNRFLAERTGGTYSTLKVQPAELEDSGVYFCASSQDAGTGWNTQYFGPGTRLTVL.